Below are 7 T cell receptor beta chains sequenced from a single sample in a study of OX40 agonist ivuxolimab in advanced cancers. Assay used: immunoSEQ multiplex PCR; TCRdb lists only in-frame clones, some missing. Altogether tens of thousands of clones are present, about 94% being singletons, with the ten largest covering 0.95% to 1.3%. Source: CD4+ or CD8+ T cells sorted from blood, taken in a trial of the OX40 agonist ivuxolimab. The receptors shown here come from an adult with an advanced solid tumor such as melanoma, head and neck, liver or kidney cancer.

The chain links TRBV7-2 to TRBJ1-3; D not resolved. From germline, CDR1 is SGHTA and CDR2 FQGNSA. CDR3 length equals 15 residues. The germline V and J ends were trimmed by 0 bases and 1 base, with 7 bases remaining between them. CDR3 DNA: TGTGCCAGCAGCTTAGCGGCCGGGTCTGGAAACACCATATATTTT. Protein product: CASSLAAGSGNTIYF.

Written as DNA, the CDR3 is TGTGCCAGCTCACGGAGGACAGATCAAGAGACCCAGTACTTC. Protein sequence: CASSRRTDQETQYF. This chain joins TRBV18 and TRBJ2-5, with TRBD1 as a possible D gene (6 bases). Germline V gene data show CDR1 as KGHSH and CDR2 as LQKENI. Trimming cost V 4 bases and J 2 bases, with 11 bases left between them. The CDR3 runs to 14 residues.

The rearrangement links TRBV6-5 to TRBJ2-7, with D perhaps matching TRBD1 (8 bases). Looked up from germline, CDR1 is MNHEY and CDR2 is SVGAGI. This CDR3 contains 15 residues. Trimming left V 7 bases short and J 1 base short, with 17 bases between. CDR3 residues: CASINTGGGSYEQYF. CDR3 coding DNA: TGTGCCAGCATTAATACAGGGGGAGGGTCCTACGAGCAGTACTTC.

The chain links TRBV11-2 to TRBJ2-5; D is undetermined. V lost 5 bases to trimming and J lost 5 bases, with 6 bases between them. Germline CDR1 is SGHAT and CDR2 is FQNNGV. This CDR3 has 11 amino acids. The CDR3 region is CASSPGETQYF. As DNA, the CDR3 is TGTGCCAGCAGCCCCGGCGAGACCCAGTACTTC. Full variable domain (outside the CDR3, taken from reference TRBV11-2 and TRBJ2-5): EAGVAQSPRYKIIEKRQSVAFWCNPISGHATLYWYQQILGQGPKLLIQFQNNGVVDDSQLPKDRFSAERLKGVDSTLKIQPAKLEDSAVYLCASSPGETQYFGPGTRLLVL.

This clone has more than one count but fewer than ten. The rearrangement joins TRBV7-2 to TRBJ2-1, with 9 bases fitting TRBD1. V was pared by 6 bases and J by 4 bases, with 10 bases of the junction left unmatched. Germline V gene data show CDR1 as SGHTA and CDR2 as FQGNSA. The CDR3 loop spans 16 amino acids. Here the CDR3 reads CASSYSRGQGYNEQFF. The CDR3, as DNA: TGTGCCAGCAGTTATTCCCGAGGACAGGGGTACAATGAGCAGTTCTTC.

The V and J genes are TRBV5-1 and TRBJ2-7; unclear D gene. The CDR3 extends over 14 amino acids. The V gene lost 0 bases and the J gene lost 4 bases, with 11 bases spanning the gap. Germline V gene lookup returns CDR1 SGHRS and CDR2 YFSETQ. CDR3 DNA: TGCGCCAGCAGCTTGGACCTAGAAGTGTACGAGCAGTACTTC. Its translation: CASSLDLEVYEQYF.

The chain links TRBV29-1 to TRBJ1-3; D is undetermined. The CDR3 runs 12 residues. Per germline, CDR1 SQVTM and CDR2 ANQGSEA. V dropped 6 bases and J dropped 4 bases, with 10 bases sitting between them. DNA for the CDR3: TGCAGCGTCGACCCCGGAGGAAACACCATATATTTT. Translated: CSVDPGGNTIYF.